The 14 T cell receptor beta chains below were found in one sample sequenced in a study of T cell repertoires in aging, cancer and after chemotherapy. A mixed TRB-A/B primer pool amplified rearranged TRB by multiplex touch-down PCR. From the multiplex PCR reads, TCRdb called clonotypes with MiXCR, one entry per CDR3 protein. Of roughly 6,200 distinct CDR3 sequences listed, roughly 25% are singletons. The template was genomic DNA from peripheral blood, not RNA. The material sequenced was blood. These receptors were taken from a human donor in good health.

By share, this clonotype ranks as medium-sized. This rearrangement joins TRBV12-3 or TRBV12-4 to TRBJ2-2; D not resolved. Trimming took off 6 bases at V and 11 bases at J, with 10 bases between the two ends. The CDR3 spans 11 residues. The CDR3 spells CASSLMGELFF. CDR3 DNA sequence: TGTGCCAGCAGCCTTATGGGCGAGCTGTTTTTT.

In the case of this clonotype: The junction does not match germline at one end; this may be a read error. The chain couples TRBV15 to TRBJ1-1; 7 bases line up with TRBD1. The CDR3 has 13 amino acids. The germline V gene encodes CDR1 LNHNV and CDR2 YYDKDF (reference sequence). The CDR3 sequence: CATSTGQIMTAFF. The CDR3 region has the DNA TGTGCCACTAGCACGGGACAGATTATGACGGCTTTCTTT.

This clonotype is medium-sized by share. The chain carries TRBV6-5 and TRBJ2-5; 12 positions match TRBD2. Germline V gives CDR1 MNHEY, CDR2 SVGAGI. This CDR3 is 19 amino acids long. Germline trimming cut 2 bases from V and 0 bases from J; bases unmatched to any gene: 10. CDR3 coding DNA: TGTGCCAGCAGTTACATAGTGGCTAGCGGGAGGGGTCACCAAGAGACCCAGTACTTC. This gives the protein CASSYIVASGRGHQETQYF.

This clonotype showed up just a few times. The chain is built from TRBV12-3 or TRBV12-4 and TRBJ2-4; D possibly corresponds to TRBD2 (6 bases). The length of the CDR3 is 13 residues. The V gene lost 8 bases and the J gene lost 8 bases, with 16 bases spanning the gap. The CDR3, as DNA: TGTGCCAGCTCGATGATCTGGGGGGACATTCAGTACTTC. Residues: CASSMIWGDIQYF.

The rearrangement joins TRBV15 to TRBJ2-2, with 9 positions matching TRBD2. Trimming removed 0 bases from V and 2 bases from J; junction bases left unmatched: 13. The CDR3 runs 20 residues. The V gene's germline CDR1 is LNHNV and CDR2 YYDKDF (reference sequence). Here the CDR3 DNA reads TGTGCCACCAGCAGAGATGAAGGAGGGAGGCTAGCGGGAAACACCGGGGAGCTGTTTTTT. It translates to CATSRDEGGRLAGNTGELFF.

By sample share, this clonotype is medium-sized. The DNA of the CDR3 is TGTGCCAGCAGTTACCAGGACAGTCAAGAGACCCAGTACTTC. This gives the protein CASSYQDSQETQYF. V gene TRBV6-5 combines with J gene TRBJ2-5, with a possible D match to TRBD1 (6 bases). The V and J ends lost 2 bases and 2 bases respectively, with 9 bases between them. CDR3 length: 14 residues. Germline V lookup: CDR1 MNHEY, CDR2 SVGAGI.

This clonotype is a singleton in its sample. The gene calls are TRBV20-1 and TRBJ2-3; D possibly corresponds to TRBD2 (5 bases). CDR1 DFQATT and CDR2 SNEGSKA come from the germline V gene (reference sequence). Trimming left V 5 bases short and J 1 base short, with 13 bases between. The CDR3 runs to 14 residues. The CDR3 DNA follows: TGCAGTGCTCAGAGAATGGAGGGCACAGATACGCAGTATTTT. Translating it yields CSAQRMEGTDTQYF.

A few counts support this clonotype. The chain links TRBV18 to TRBJ2-3, with D possibly matching TRBD1 (6 bases). Germline assignment: CDR1 KGHSH and CDR2 LQKENI. V gave up 2 bases and J gave up 1 base, with 13 bases separating them. The CDR3 covers 16 residues. The CDR3 nucleotides are TGTGCCAGCTCACCATACGAGGGACACGGCACAGATACGCAGTATTTT. Translated: CASSPYEGHGTDTQYF.

Judged by abundance, this clonotype is medium-sized (0.01 to 0.1%). V is TRBV29-1 and J is TRBJ2-1; D may be TRBD1 (6 bases). The CDR3 runs 15 residues. V was clipped by 1 base and J by 0 bases, with 10 bases between them. CDR1 and CDR2 from the germline V gene are SQVTM and ANQGSEA. The CDR3 region is CSVEGVRGSYNEQFF. For the CDR3, the DNA is TGCAGCGTTGAAGGGGTCAGGGGCTCCTACAATGAGCAGTTCTTC.

This clonotype is labeled as medium-sized (0.01 to 0.1%). The chain links TRBV7-9 to TRBJ1-5, with 8 bases lining up with TRBD1. Germline CDR1 is SEHNR and CDR2 is FQNEAQ (reference sequence). After removal of 5 bases from V and 0 bases from J, the junction contained 0 bases not matched to a gene. The CDR3 consists of 14 residues. The CDR3 nucleotides read TGTGCCAGCAGCACAGGGGGTAGCAATCAGCCCCAGCATTTT. This codes for CASSTGGSNQPQHF.

This clonotype is medium-sized in the sample. The CDR3 protein is CASSSPGQGNYGYTF. The CDR3 nucleotides are TGTGCCAGCAGTTCCCCTGGACAGGGTAACTATGGCTACACCTTC. The chain couples TRBV27 to TRBJ1-2; 8 bases map to TRBD1. Trimming cost V 4 bases and J 1 base; bases outside gene matches: 5. Germline CDR1 MNHEY, CDR2 SMNVEV (reference sequence). The CDR3 is 15 amino acids.

The chain uses TRBV6-6 and TRBJ2-5; TRBD2 might be the D (7 bases). The CDR3 has 15 amino acids. V was pared by 6 bases and J by 2 bases, with 16 bases between. Germline loops: CDR1 MNHNY, CDR2 SVGAGI (reference sequence). DNA of the CDR3: TGTGCCAGCAGGACAAGGGGGGGGAGTCAAGAGACCCAGTACTTC. This translates into CASRTRGGSQETQYF.

Of note for this clonotype: One end of the junction fails to match germline, which may point to a read error. The V call is TRBV4-1, the J call TRBJ1-1; TRBD1 agrees at 7 bases. Germline V CDR1 and CDR2: MGHRA, YSYEKL. The CDR3 has 17 residues. This CDR3 reads CASSLPRGPVQGPEAFF. The CDR3 DNA is TGTGCCAGCAGCTTACCAAGGGGGCCGGTTCAGGGCCCTGAAGCTTTCTTT.

This clonotype counts as medium-sized. The chain employs TRBV20-1 and TRBJ2-7, with 8 bases that match TRBD1. The germline V gene encodes CDR1 DFQATT and CDR2 SNEGSKA (reference sequence). After removal of 4 bases from V and 6 bases from J, the junction contained 5 bases not matched to a gene. This CDR3 has 12 amino acids. CDR3 amino acids: CSAKGQGGEQYF. DNA of the CDR3: TGCAGTGCTAAAGGACAGGGCGGCGAGCAGTACTTC.